These 31 T cell receptor beta chains were all obtained from the same sample, sequenced in a study of patients and donors after allogeneic stem cell transplantation (dated by TCRdb to the early 2020s). Library construction relied on RT-PCR. The instrument was a NextSeq 550. TCRdb reprocessing: public reads trimmed at Q25 with fastp, clones called with MiXCR, in-frame beta chains kept. Every distinct CDR3 protein forms one entry, paired with its most common genes and DNA. For this sample there are approximately 200,000 distinct CDR3 sequences; around two fifths appear just once. Around 10% of the sample lies in the top ten. The sample was blood, either unsorted or a sorted T cell fraction (not recorded which). Receptors originate from a human donor who was either an allogeneic HSCT recipient or a stem cell or donor lymphocyte infusion donor (not recorded which). It is not recorded whose cells these are; they may come from a transplant donor.

The V call is TRBV29-1, the J call TRBJ1-1, with D perhaps TRBD1 (6 bases). V was shortened by 6 bases and J by 6 bases, with 26 bases between the two germline ends. This CDR3 comprises 16 residues. Germline assignment: CDR1 SQVTM and CDR2 ANQGSEA. The CDR3 protein is CSVAGTTDQVVSEAFF. Here the CDR3 DNA reads TGCAGCGTGGCCGGGACAACTGACCAGGTCGTCTCTGAAGCTTTCTTT.

The chain recombines TRBV10-3 with TRBJ2-7, with D possibly being TRBD1 or TRBD2 (5 bases each). Trimming pared 10 bases from V and 4 bases from J, leaving 23 bases between. This CDR3 is built from 15 residues. Germline V gene sequence: CDR1 ENHRY, CDR2 SYGVKD. DNA of the CDR3: TGTGCCACCTCAACTGGGGCAGCCTGGAGGTACGAGCAGTACTTC. It specifies CATSTGAAWRYEQYF.

The table lists this clonotype with a few counts. The chain carries TRBV13 and TRBJ1-2, with no clear D. V was pared by 3 bases and J by 7 bases, with 12 bases between. The CDR3 runs to 13 residues. The germline V gene encodes CDR1 PRHDT and CDR2 FYEKMQ (reference sequence). The CDR3 sequence: CASSFGWAAGYTF. The CDR3 coding sequence is TGTGCCAGCAGCTTTGGCTGGGCCGCTGGCTACACCTTC.

The chain is built from TRBV3-1 and TRBJ1-5; 10 bases align to TRBD1. This CDR3 is 15 amino acids long. From germline, CDR1 is LGHDT and CDR2 YNNKEL (reference sequence). Trimming at V came to 1 base and at J to 9 bases, leaving 6 bases not matched to a gene. Here the CDR3 DNA reads TGTGCCAGCAGCCAAGGGACAGGGGGTTTGCTGCCCCAGCATTTT. Translated: CASSQGTGGLLPQHF.

This clonotype was recorded a few times. The J gene is TRBJ2-3, the V gene TRBV5-1; TRBD2 aligns across 13 bases. The V gene end was trimmed by 6 bases and the J gene end by 3 bases; junction bases not matched to a gene: 1. Germline assignment: CDR1 SGHRS and CDR2 YFSETQ. The CDR3 contains 14 residues. As DNA, the CDR3 is TGCGCCAGCATGACTAGCGGGGGGACAGATACGCAGTATTTT. As protein: CASMTSGGTDTQYF.

The V gene is TRBV15, the J gene TRBJ1-2, with D uncertain. V lost 0 bases to trimming and J lost 8 bases, with 10 bases between them. The CDR3 is made up of 13 amino acids. Germline CDR1 and CDR2: LNHNV and YYDKDF (reference sequence). The chain's CDR3 is CATSRDRGLGYTF. As DNA, the CDR3 is TGTGCCACCAGCAGAGATCGGGGTTTGGGCTACACCTTC.

This clonotype was observed a handful of times. The gene calls are TRBV19 and TRBJ1-1; TRBD1 matches 8 bases. With V trimmed by 5 bases and J by 1 base, 6 bases remained unmatched. Germline CDR1 is LNHDA and CDR2 is SQIVND (reference sequence). The CDR3 runs 15 residues. The chain's CDR3 is CASSPRTGRNTEAFF. The CDR3 DNA is TGTGCCAGTAGTCCCCGGACAGGGAGGAACACTGAAGCTTTCTTT.

This clonotype has more than one count but fewer than ten. CDR3 region: CATRTGMSNQPQHF. The CDR3 nucleotides read TGTGCCACCAGGACAGGGATGAGCAATCAGCCCCAGCATTTT. The chain couples TRBV10-3 to TRBJ1-5, with 8 bases identical to TRBD1. CDR3 size: 14 residues. J lost 1 base, V lost 10 bases, and 6 bases had no gene match. Per germline, CDR1 ENHRY and CDR2 SYGVKD.

This chain joins TRBV4-2 and TRBJ2-3; 7 nucleotides line up with TRBD2. Trimming at V came to 3 bases and at J to 5 bases, leaving 11 bases not matched to a gene. Germline loops: CDR1 LGHNA, CDR2 YNFKEQ. The CDR3 loop spans 16 amino acids. The CDR3 is CASSQGDYYLVDTQYF. The CDR3 coding sequence is TGTGCCAGCAGCCAGGGGGACTATTACCTCGTAGATACGCAGTATTTT.

The V and J genes are TRBV7-6 and TRBJ1-5, with 7 bases lining up with TRBD1. Germline assignment: CDR1 SGHVS and CDR2 FNYEAQ. The V gene end was trimmed by 4 bases and the J gene end by 5 bases; junction bases not matched to a gene: 14. The CDR3 runs 17 residues. This chain's CDR3 is CASSSGLETGSDQPQHF. The CDR3 DNA reads TGTGCCAGCAGCTCCGGGCTAGAGACAGGGTCAGATCAGCCCCAGCATTTT.

The CDR3 DNA is TGTGCCAGCAGCGTTACAGGGGTGGGCACAGATACGCAGTATTTT. This codes for CASSVTGVGTDTQYF. The V gene is TRBV9, the J gene TRBJ2-3; 7 nucleotides line up with TRBD1. The CDR3 runs to 15 residues. Germline loops: CDR1 SGDLS, CDR2 YYNGEE. J was trimmed by 1 base and V by 2 bases; bases with no gene match: 4. Filled out from reference TRBV9 and TRBJ2-3, the complete variable domain reads DSGVTQTPKHLITATGQRVTLRCSPRSGDLSVYWYQQSLDQGLQFLIQYYNGEERAKGNILERFSAQQFPDLHSELNLSSLELGDSALYFCASSVTGVGTDTQYFGPGTRLTVL.

CDR3 loop: CASSLIDLNTEAFF. DNA of the CDR3: TGCGCCAGCAGCTTGATAGACTTGAACACTGAAGCTTTCTTT. J is TRBJ1-1 and V is TRBV5-1; the D is unclear. Germline CDR1 SGHRS, CDR2 YFSETQ. There are 14 residues in the CDR3. V lost 1 base and J 0 bases, leaving 7 bases between the germline ends.

The V and J genes are TRBV27 and TRBJ1-4, with no clear D. CDR1 is MNHEY and CDR2 is SMNVEV in the germline V gene (reference sequence). The CDR3 is made up of 13 amino acids. Trimming stripped 5 bases from V and 6 bases from J, with 10 bases between. The CDR3 spells CASSPLWYEKLFF. CDR3 nucleotide sequence: TGTGCCAGCAGTCCACTGTGGTATGAAAAACTGTTTTTT.

This clonotype was detected only a few times. In nucleotides, the CDR3 is TGCAGTGCTAGAGAAACTCCCGGGGGAGGCTACACCTTC. It translates to CSARETPGGGYTF. The chain combines TRBV20-1 with TRBJ1-2; a weak D match, TRBD1 (5 bases). The CDR3 length is 13 residues. V was clipped by 0 bases and J by 8 bases, with 13 bases between them. Germline lookup yields CDR1 DFQATT and CDR2 SNEGSKA (reference sequence).

This clonotype appeared a few times. This rearrangement joins TRBV7-3 to TRBJ1-1, with D perhaps TRBD1 (6 bases). The CDR3 runs to 16 residues. The germline V gene encodes CDR1 SGHTA and CDR2 FQGTGA. V shed 2 bases and J shed 1 base, with 14 bases lying between them. As DNA, the CDR3 is TGTGCCAGCAGCTTATTCGGACCGGGACAGAACACTGAAGCTTTCTTT. Its translation: CASSLFGPGQNTEAFF.

This sequence joins TRBV12-3 or TRBV12-4 and TRBJ1-1, with D possibly TRBD1 on 6 matching bases. The V and J ends lost 5 bases and 7 bases respectively, with 17 bases between them. The CDR3 contains 14 residues. CDR3 in DNA: TGTGCCAGCAGTCAAACCGGGACAAGTCGTGAAGCTTTCTTT. Translated: CASSQTGTSREAFF.

This clonotype has more than one count but fewer than ten. This rearrangement joins TRBV12-3 or TRBV12-4 to TRBJ1-2; 8 bases fit TRBD1. The CDR3 is 12 residues long. Unmatched junction bases numbered 6, after V lost 11 bases and J lost 4 bases. CDR3 amino acids: CAQGRGLYGYTF. The CDR3 DNA reads as TGTGCCCAGGGCAGGGGGCTCTATGGCTACACCTTC.

The rearrangement joins TRBV28 to TRBJ1-2, with D possibly matching TRBD1 (5 bases). The germline V and J ends were trimmed by 8 bases and 2 bases, with 12 bases remaining between them. Germline CDR1 is MDHEN and CDR2 is SYDVKM. This CDR3 has 13 amino acids. The CDR3 protein is CASSKGQNYGYTF. The CDR3 DNA reads as TGTGCCAGCTCTAAAGGACAAAACTATGGCTACACCTTC.

The rearrangement links TRBV6-1 to TRBJ1-1; unclear D gene. The V end lost 3 bases, the J end lost 6 bases, and 20 bases lay between the germline ends. The CDR3 is 16 amino acids. Germline CDR1 reads MNHNS; CDR2 reads SASEGT. The CDR3 sequence: CASSDLGGPGGAEAFF. DNA of the CDR3: TGTGCCAGCAGTGACCTCGGAGGCCCCGGCGGGGCTGAAGCTTTCTTT.

V gene TRBV19 combines with J gene TRBJ1-1; D unresolved. V was pared by 7 bases and J by 0 bases, with 9 bases between. Germline V gives CDR1 LNHDA, CDR2 SQIVND (reference sequence). CDR3 length: 13 amino acids. For the CDR3, the DNA is TGTGCCAGTACCCAAGGCTTGAACACTGAAGCTTTCTTT. This gives the protein CASTQGLNTEAFF. Drawing the rest from reference TRBV19 and TRBJ1-1, the complete variable domain is DGGITQSPKYLFRKEGQNVTLSCEQNLNHDAMYWYRQDPGQGLRLIYYSQIVNDFQKGDIAEGYSVSREKKESFPLTVTSAQKNPTAFYLCASTQGLNTEAFFGQGTRLTVV.

Only a few counts were recorded for this clonotype. CDR3 DNA sequence: TGCGCCAGCAGCTTGGTTAGGGGCACAGATACGCAGTATTTT. Translation: CASSLVRGTDTQYF. The rearrangement uses TRBV5-1 and TRBJ2-3; no reliable D call. CDR1 is SGHRS, CDR2 YFSETQ, per germline. V was cut by 0 bases and J by 1 base, with 6 bases left in between. The CDR3 is 14 residues long. The variable domain in full, completed from reference TRBV5-1 and TRBJ2-3, reads KAGVTQTPRYLIKTRGQQVTLSCSPISGHRSVSWYQQTPGQGLQFLFEYFSETQRNKGNFPGRFSGRQFSNSRSEMNVSTLELGDSALYLCASSLVRGTDTQYFGPGTRLTVL.

In DNA form, the CDR3 reads TGCGCCAGCAGCTTGACAGGGGTCGGAAACACCATATATTTT. Translating it yields CASSLTGVGNTIYF. The chain links TRBV5-1 to TRBJ1-3; TRBD1 agrees at 7 bases. Germline assignment: CDR1 SGHRS and CDR2 YFSETQ. V was clipped by 1 base and J by 4 bases; unmatched bases: 2. This CDR3 spans 14 amino acids.

This chain joins TRBV7-3 and TRBJ2-1, with D perhaps TRBD2 (5 bases). Trimming cost V 1 base and J 1 base, with 26 bases left between them. The length of the CDR3 is 21 residues. Germline assignment: CDR1 SGHTA and CDR2 FQGTGA. The CDR3 sequence: CASSLRGMRTPRKPSYNEQFF. The CDR3 coding sequence is TGTGCCAGCAGCTTAAGGGGAATGCGGACTCCCAGAAAGCCTTCCTACAATGAGCAGTTCTTC.

In this sample, this clonotype turned up a few times. The V gene is TRBV4-1, the J gene TRBJ1-1, with unresolved D. The V end lost 6 bases, the J end lost 4 bases, and 6 bases lay between the germline ends. The CDR3 has 11 residues. Germline CDR1 MGHRA, CDR2 YSYEKL. The CDR3 DNA sequence: TGCGCCAGCAGGACGTTCACTGAAGCTTTCTTT. It translates to CASRTFTEAFF.

Regarding this clonotype: The missing conserved phenylalanine or tryptophan at the end of this CDR3 makes a read error likely. This chain connects TRBV12-3 or TRBV12-4 to TRBJ2-2; possibly TRBD2 for D (6 bases). This CDR3 has 17 residues. V was trimmed by 6 bases and J by 0 bases, leaving 17 bases between them. The CDR3 sequence is CASRVWLGLANTGELFL. CDR3 DNA: TGTGCCAGCAGAGTTTGGCTGGGACTCGCGAACACCGGGGAGCTGTTTCTT.

The chain couples TRBV11-2 to TRBJ1-2, with D uncertain. Trimming removed 4 bases from V and 4 bases from J, with 7 bases in between. This CDR3 comprises 12 residues. Germline V gene data show CDR1 as SGHAT and CDR2 as FQNNGV. The CDR3 sequence: CASSSIGYGYTF. CDR3 nucleotide sequence: TGTGCCAGCAGCTCCATCGGCTATGGCTACACCTTC.

The rearrangement uses TRBV11-2 and TRBJ2-1, with 8 bases aligning to TRBD2. V lost 2 bases and J lost 8; bases outside the gene matches: 8. Germline V gene lookup returns CDR1 SGHAT and CDR2 FQNNGV. This CDR3 has 15 residues. The CDR3 protein is CASSLSGLDGDEQFF. DNA of the CDR3: TGTGCCAGCAGCTTATCGGGACTAGATGGGGATGAGCAGTTCTTC.

This clonotype was seen a few times. The V gene is TRBV10-2, the J gene TRBJ1-2; D is possibly TRBD1 (6 bases). V lost 10 bases and J 3 bases, leaving 12 bases between the germline ends. CDR3 length: 12 amino acids. Looked up from germline, CDR1 is WSHSY and CDR2 is SAAADI. In DNA form, the CDR3 reads TGCGCCACCCGGACAGCTGACTATGGCTACACCTTC. Encoded protein: CATRTADYGYTF.

This clonotype appeared many times. The chain links TRBV6-5 to TRBJ1-1; TRBD1 might be the D (5 bases). Trimming pared 1 base from V and 8 bases from J, leaving 14 bases between. CDR1 and CDR2 (germline): MNHEY, SVGAGI. CDR3 length: 14 amino acids. CDR3 amino acids: CASSYLLTGDEAFF. The CDR3 coding sequence is TGTGCCAGCAGTTACTTATTGACCGGGGACGAAGCTTTCTTT.

The CDR3 DNA reads as TGCAGTGGGTTCGGGGGCCGGAACACTGAAGCTTTCTTT. Encoded protein: CSGFGGRNTEAFF. The rearrangement links TRBV20-1 to TRBJ1-1, with TRBD1 as a possible D gene (6 bases). Germline CDR1 and CDR2: DFQATT and SNEGSKA (reference sequence). The CDR3 loop spans 13 amino acids. Trimming took 7 bases from V and 1 from J, leaving 13 bases between them.

This clonotype was seen a few times. The chain combines TRBV20-1 with TRBJ1-5, with D possibly TRBD1 on 5 matching bases. The germline V and J ends were trimmed by 4 bases and 2 bases, with 18 bases remaining between them. This CDR3 is built from 16 residues. The germline V gene encodes CDR1 DFQATT and CDR2 SNEGSKA (reference sequence). CDR3 nucleotides: TGCAGTGCTACCTCTTACGCCGGGGGTCGCAATCAGCCCCAGCATTTT. Amino acids: CSATSYAGGRNQPQHF.